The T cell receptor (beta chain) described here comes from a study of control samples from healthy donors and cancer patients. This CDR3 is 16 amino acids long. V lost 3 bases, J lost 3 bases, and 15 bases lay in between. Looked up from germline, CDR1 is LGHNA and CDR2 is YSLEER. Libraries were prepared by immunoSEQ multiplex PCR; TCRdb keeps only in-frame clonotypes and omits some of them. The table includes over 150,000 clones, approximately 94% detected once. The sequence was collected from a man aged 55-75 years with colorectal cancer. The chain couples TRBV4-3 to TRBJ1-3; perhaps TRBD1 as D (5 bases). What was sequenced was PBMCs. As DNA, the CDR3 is TGCGCCAGCAGCCAGCAGACAGTTGACTATGGAAACACCATATATTTT. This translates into CASSQQTVDYGNTIYF.